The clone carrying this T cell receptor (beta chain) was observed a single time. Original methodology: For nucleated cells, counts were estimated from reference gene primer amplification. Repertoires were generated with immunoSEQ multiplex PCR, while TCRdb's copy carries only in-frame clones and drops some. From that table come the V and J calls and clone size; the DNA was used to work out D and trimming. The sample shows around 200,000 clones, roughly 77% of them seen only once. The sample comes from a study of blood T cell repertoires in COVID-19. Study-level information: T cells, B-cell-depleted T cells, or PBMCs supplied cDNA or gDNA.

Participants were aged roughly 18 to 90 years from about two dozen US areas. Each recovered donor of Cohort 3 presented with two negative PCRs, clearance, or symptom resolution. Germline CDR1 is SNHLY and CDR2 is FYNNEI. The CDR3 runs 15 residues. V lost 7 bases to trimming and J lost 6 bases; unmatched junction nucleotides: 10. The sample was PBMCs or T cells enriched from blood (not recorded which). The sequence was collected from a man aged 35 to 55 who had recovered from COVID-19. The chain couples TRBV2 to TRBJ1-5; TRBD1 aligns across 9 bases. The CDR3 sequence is CASNPDRGIVQPQHF. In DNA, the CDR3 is TGTGCCAGCAACCCAGACAGGGGGATAGTTCAGCCCCAGCATTTT.